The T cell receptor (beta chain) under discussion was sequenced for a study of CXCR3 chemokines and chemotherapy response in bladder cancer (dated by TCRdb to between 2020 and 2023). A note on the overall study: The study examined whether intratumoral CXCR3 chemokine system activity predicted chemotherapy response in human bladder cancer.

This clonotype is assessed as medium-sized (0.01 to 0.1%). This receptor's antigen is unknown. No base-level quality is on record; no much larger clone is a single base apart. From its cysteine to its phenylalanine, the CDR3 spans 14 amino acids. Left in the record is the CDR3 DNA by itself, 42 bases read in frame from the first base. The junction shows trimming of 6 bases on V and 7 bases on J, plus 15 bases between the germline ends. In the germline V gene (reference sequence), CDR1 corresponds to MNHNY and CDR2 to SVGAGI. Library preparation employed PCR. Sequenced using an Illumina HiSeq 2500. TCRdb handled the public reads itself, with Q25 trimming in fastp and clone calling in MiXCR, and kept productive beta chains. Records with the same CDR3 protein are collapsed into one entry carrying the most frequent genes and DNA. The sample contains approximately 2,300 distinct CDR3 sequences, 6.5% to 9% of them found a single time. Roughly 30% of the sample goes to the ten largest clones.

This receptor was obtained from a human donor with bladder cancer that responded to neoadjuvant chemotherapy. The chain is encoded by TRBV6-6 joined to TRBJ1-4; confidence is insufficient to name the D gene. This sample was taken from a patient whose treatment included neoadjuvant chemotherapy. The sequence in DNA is TGTGCCAGCAGGGACCCGGCGGGAGGTGAAAAACTGTTTTTT. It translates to CASRDPAGGEKLFF.